A selection of T cell receptor beta chains follows, all from one sample in a study of T cells in Graves' hyperthyroidism and ophthalmopathy. MiXCR, run by TCRdb on the multiplex PCR reads, gives a single entry per CDR3 protein. The table records around 280,000 distinct CDR3 sequences, roughly an eighth of them present only once. Sequencing was done on a sample of blood. The receptors stem from a woman in her 40s with Graves' hyperthyroidism. The CDR3 runs from the conserved cysteine through the conserved F or W. A D gene is named only where the DNA matches it firmly. Expanded clones get a size class; other rows say once, few or many, or leave the size out.

J gene: TRBJ2-5; D gene: NA; V gene: TRBV5-4; clone size: many; CDR3 DNA: TGTGCCAGCAGCTCCCCGCAAGGGGGCCAAGAGACCCAGTACTTC; CDR3 protein: CASSSPQGGQETQYF
J gene: TRBJ2-7; D gene: NA; V gene: TRBV5-5; clone size: many; CDR3 DNA: TGTGCCAGCAGCTTGGGGAGACAGCAGTACTTC; CDR3 protein: CASSLGRQQYF
J gene: TRBJ1-2; D gene: NA; V gene: TRBV7-9; clone size: many; CDR3 DNA: TGTGCCAGCAGCTTGACAGCTTTCTATGGCTACACCTTC; CDR3 protein: CASSLTAFYGYTF
J gene: TRBJ1-2; D gene: NA; V gene: TRBV27; clone size: many; CDR3 DNA: TGTGCCAGCAGTTCCTCTGGCCCCTACTATGGCTACACCTTC; CDR3 protein: CASSSSGPYYGYTF
J gene: TRBJ2-7; D gene: NA; V gene: TRBV19; clone size: many; CDR3 DNA: TGTGCCAGTAGTATAGGGACTGTTAAAACCTACGAGCAGTACTTC; CDR3 protein: CASSIGTVKTYEQYF
J gene: TRBJ2-1; D gene: TRBD2; V gene: TRBV6-2/TRBV6-3; clone size: many; CDR3 DNA: TGTGCCAGCAGGGGGCCTAGCGGGACGGGCTCCTACAATGAGCAGTTCTTC; CDR3 protein: CASRGPSGTGSYNEQFF
J gene: TRBJ1-2; D gene: TRBD1; V gene: TRBV7-8; clone size: many; CDR3 DNA: TGTGCCAGCAGCCTAACCGGGACAGGGGATTATGGCTACACCTTC; CDR3 protein: CASSLTGTGDYGYTF
J gene: TRBJ1-1; D gene: NA; V gene: TRBV3-1; clone size: many; CDR3 DNA: TGTGCCAGCAGCCCCAGGGGAGCTGAAGCTTTCTTT; CDR3 protein: CASSPRGAEAFF
J gene: TRBJ2-1; D gene: TRBD1; V gene: TRBV11-3; clone size: many; CDR3 DNA: TGTGCCAGCAGCTTATTGGGACAGGGGGCTGTTGAGCAGTTCTTC; CDR3 protein: CASSLLGQGAVEQFF
J gene: TRBJ2-6; D gene: NA; V gene: TRBV27; clone size: many; CDR3 DNA: TGTGCCAGCAGTTTCGACGGCTCTGGGGCCAACGTCCTGACTTTC; CDR3 protein: CASSFDGSGANVLTF
J gene: TRBJ2-2; D gene: NA; V gene: TRBV7-9; clone size: NA; CDR3 DNA: TGTGCCAGCAGCAATCAGGGGCTAGCGATGAGAAACACCGGGGAGCTGTTTTTT; CDR3 protein: CASSNQGLAMRNTGELFF
J gene: TRBJ1-1; D gene: NA; V gene: TRBV29-1; clone size: few; CDR3 DNA: TGCAGCGTGGGGGAGGGAACGAGTGAAGCTTTCTTT; CDR3 protein: CSVGEGTSEAFF
J gene: TRBJ2-7; D gene: TRBD1; V gene: TRBV27; clone size: many; CDR3 DNA: TGTGCCAGCAGCAGAACCGGGACAGAGATCTACGAGCAGTACTTC; CDR3 protein: CASSRTGTEIYEQYF
J gene: TRBJ2-7; D gene: NA; V gene: TRBV27; clone size: many; CDR3 DNA: TGTGCCAGCAGTTTAGAGACCGGGACAACCTACGAGCAGTACTTC; CDR3 protein: CASSLETGTTYEQYF
J gene: TRBJ2-5; D gene: TRBD2; V gene: TRBV19; clone size: many; CDR3 DNA: TGTGCCAGTAGTCAAAGACTAGCGGGGAGCGGAGAGACCCAGTACTTC; CDR3 protein: CASSQRLAGSGETQYF
J gene: TRBJ2-3; D gene: NA; V gene: TRBV7-2; clone size: many; CDR3 DNA: TGTGCCAGCAGCTTAATATGGTCCGATACGCAGTATTTT; CDR3 protein: CASSLIWSDTQYF
J gene: TRBJ2-2; D gene: NA; V gene: TRBV12-3/TRBV12-4; clone size: few; CDR3 DNA: TGTGCCAGCAGCCCATCAGGTTGGGTCGGGGAGCTGTTTTTT; CDR3 protein: CASSPSGWVGELFF
J gene: TRBJ2-3; D gene: NA; V gene: TRBV2; clone size: many; CDR3 DNA: TGTGCCAGCAAAGAGGACCAAGATACGCAGTATTTT; CDR3 protein: CASKEDQDTQYF
J gene: TRBJ1-3; D gene: NA; V gene: TRBV5-1; clone size: NA; CDR3 DNA: TGCGCCAGCAGCTACTCAGGGAACCCTGGAAACACCATATATTTT; CDR3 protein: CASSYSGNPGNTIYF
J gene: TRBJ2-1; D gene: NA; V gene: TRBV18; clone size: many; CDR3 DNA: TGTGCCAGCTCACCACCCCTATACAATGAGCAGTTCTTC; CDR3 protein: CASSPPLYNEQFF
J gene: TRBJ1-2; D gene: NA; V gene: TRBV20-1; clone size: few; CDR3 DNA: TGCAGTGCTAGAGATCCAACGAACCGGTATGGCTACACCTTC; CDR3 protein: CSARDPTNRYGYTF
J gene: TRBJ1-5; D gene: TRBD1; V gene: TRBV10-3; clone size: NA; CDR3 DNA: TGTGCCATCAGCACCGGGACAGGGGAGGGCAATCAGCCCCAGCATTTT; CDR3 protein: CAISTGTGEGNQPQHF
J gene: TRBJ1-1; D gene: TRBD1; V gene: TRBV11-2; clone size: NA; CDR3 DNA: TGTGCCAGCAGTCCGACCGACAGGGAGTTGACTGAAGCTTTCTTT; CDR3 protein: CASSPTDRELTEAFF
J gene: TRBJ1-5; D gene: NA; V gene: TRBV20-1; clone size: many; CDR3 DNA: TGCAGTGCCATCGGGACGACGGGGGGAGGTCAGCCCCAGCATTTT; CDR3 protein: CSAIGTTGGGQPQHF
J gene: TRBJ1-3; D gene: NA; V gene: TRBV6-1; clone size: many; CDR3 DNA: TGTGCCAGCAATACCGCGTCCTTCTCTGGAAACACCATATATTTT; CDR3 protein: CASNTASFSGNTIYF
J gene: TRBJ1-1; D gene: NA; V gene: TRBV14; clone size: NA; CDR3 DNA: TGTGCCAGCAGCCAAGTAGGTGGGGTGGGGACTGAAGCTTTCTTT; CDR3 protein: CASSQVGGVGTEAFF